This TCR beta chain was identified during a study of T cells in tuberculosis. Study-wide context: Sequenced TCRs come from CD1B-GMM tetramer-binding T cells.

After thawing and overnight rest, PBMC were stained with GMM-loaded CD1B tetramer, viability dye and anti-CD3 for sorting. The CD1B tetramers carried C32 glucose monomycolate purified from Rhodococcus equi. Sequencing was performed with immunoSEQ multiplex PCR; in TCRdb, only in-frame clones are kept and a portion is missing. Of tens of thousands of clones listed, roughly 93% were seen once; the top ten hold less than 2.5%. The trim removed 5 bases at V and 4 bases at J, leaving 5 bases unmatched. Germline CDR1 GTSNPN, CDR2 SVGIG (reference sequence). The CDR3 length is 12 residues. The chain has TRBV30 and TRBJ2-7, with TRBD1 matching 7 bases. Source material: CD1b-GMM tetramer-negative cells sorted from PBMCs. The TCR sequence derives from an adult woman with latent tuberculosis. The CDR3 coding sequence is TGTGCCTGGGGAAAACAGGGGTACGAGCAGTACTTC. Translation gives CAWGKQGYEQYF.